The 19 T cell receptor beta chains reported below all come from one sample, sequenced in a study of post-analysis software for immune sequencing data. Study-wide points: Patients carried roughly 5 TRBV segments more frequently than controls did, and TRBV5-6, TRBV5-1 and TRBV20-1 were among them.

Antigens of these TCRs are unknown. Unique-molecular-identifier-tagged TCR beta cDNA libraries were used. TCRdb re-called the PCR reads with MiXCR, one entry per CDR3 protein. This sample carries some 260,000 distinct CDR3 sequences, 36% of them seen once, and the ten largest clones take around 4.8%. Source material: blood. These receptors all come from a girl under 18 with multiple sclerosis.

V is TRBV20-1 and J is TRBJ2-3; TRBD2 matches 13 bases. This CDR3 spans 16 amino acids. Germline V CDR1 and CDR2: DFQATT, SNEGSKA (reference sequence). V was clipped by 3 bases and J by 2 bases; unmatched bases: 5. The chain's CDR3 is CSARKTSGGFTDTQYF. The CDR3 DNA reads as TGCAGTGCTAGGAAGACTAGCGGGGGGTTCACAGATACGCAGTATTTT.

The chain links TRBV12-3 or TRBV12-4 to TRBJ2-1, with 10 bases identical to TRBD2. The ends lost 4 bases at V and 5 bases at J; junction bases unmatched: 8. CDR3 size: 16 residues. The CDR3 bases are TGTGCCAGCAGTTCACCGGGACTAGCGAAGAACAATGAGCAGTTCTTC. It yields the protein CASSSPGLAKNNEQFF.

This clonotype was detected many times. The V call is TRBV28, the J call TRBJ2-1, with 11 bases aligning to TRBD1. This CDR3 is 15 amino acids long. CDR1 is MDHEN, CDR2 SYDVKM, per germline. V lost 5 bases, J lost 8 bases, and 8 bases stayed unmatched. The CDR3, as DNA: TGTGCCAGCAGTGCCTCGGACAGGGGGCCCCATGAGCAGTTCTTC. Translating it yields CASSASDRGPHEQFF.

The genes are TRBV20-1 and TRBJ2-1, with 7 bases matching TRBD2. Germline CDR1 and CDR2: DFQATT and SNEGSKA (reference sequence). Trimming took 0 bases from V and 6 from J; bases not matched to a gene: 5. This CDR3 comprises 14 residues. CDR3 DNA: TGCAGTGCTAGAGATAGTGGCGGGGGCAATGAGCAGTTCTTC. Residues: CSARDSGGGNEQFF.

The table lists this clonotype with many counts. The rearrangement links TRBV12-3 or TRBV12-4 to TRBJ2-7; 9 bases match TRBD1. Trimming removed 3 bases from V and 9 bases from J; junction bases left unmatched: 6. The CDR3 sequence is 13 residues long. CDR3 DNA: TGTGCCAGCAGTTTCCAGACAGGGGGTAGGCAGTACTTC. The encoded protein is CASSFQTGGRQYF.

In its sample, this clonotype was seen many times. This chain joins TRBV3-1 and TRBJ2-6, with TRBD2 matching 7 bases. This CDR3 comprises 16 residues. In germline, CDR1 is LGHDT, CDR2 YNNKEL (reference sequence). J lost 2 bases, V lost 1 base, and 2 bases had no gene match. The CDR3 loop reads CASSQGGGAGANVLTF. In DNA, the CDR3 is TGTGCCAGCAGCCAAGGGGGAGGGGCTGGGGCCAACGTCCTGACTTTC.

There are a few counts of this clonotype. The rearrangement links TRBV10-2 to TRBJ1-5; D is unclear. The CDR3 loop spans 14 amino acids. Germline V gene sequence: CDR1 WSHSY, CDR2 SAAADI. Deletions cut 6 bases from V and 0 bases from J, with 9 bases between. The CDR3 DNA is TGCGCCAGCAGCGGCAGACCTAGCAATCAGCCCCAGCATTTT. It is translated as CASSGRPSNQPQHF.

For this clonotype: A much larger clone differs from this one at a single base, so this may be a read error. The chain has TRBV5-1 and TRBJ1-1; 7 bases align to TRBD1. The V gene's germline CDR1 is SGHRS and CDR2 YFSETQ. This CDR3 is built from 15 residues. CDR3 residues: CANSLAARGDTEAFF. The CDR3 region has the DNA TGCGCCAACAGCTTGGCGGCCAGGGGGGACACTGAAGCTTTCTTT.

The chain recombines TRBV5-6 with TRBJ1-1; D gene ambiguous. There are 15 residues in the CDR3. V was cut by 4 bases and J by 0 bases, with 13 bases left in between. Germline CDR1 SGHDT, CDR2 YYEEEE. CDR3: CASSPPGSMNTEAFF. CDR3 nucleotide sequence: TGTGCCAGCAGCCCTCCCGGATCCATGAACACTGAAGCTTTCTTT.

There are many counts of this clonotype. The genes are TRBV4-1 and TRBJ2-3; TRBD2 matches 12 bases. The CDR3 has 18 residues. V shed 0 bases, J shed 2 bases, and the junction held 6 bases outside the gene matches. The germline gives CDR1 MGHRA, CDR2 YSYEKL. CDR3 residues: CASSQDPGLAGTTDTQYF. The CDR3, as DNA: TGCGCCAGCAGCCAAGATCCCGGACTAGCGGGGACCACAGATACGCAGTATTTT.

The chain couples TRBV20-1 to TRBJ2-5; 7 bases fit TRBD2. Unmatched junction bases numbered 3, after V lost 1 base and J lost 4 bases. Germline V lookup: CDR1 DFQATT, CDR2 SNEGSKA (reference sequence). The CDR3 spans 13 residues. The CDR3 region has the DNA TGCAGTGCTAGAGCGACTAGCAGAGAGACCCAGTACTTC. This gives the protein CSARATSRETQYF.

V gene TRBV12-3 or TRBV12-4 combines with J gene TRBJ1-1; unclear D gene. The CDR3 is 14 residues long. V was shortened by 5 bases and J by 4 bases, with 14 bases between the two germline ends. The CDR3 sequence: CASSLTVGATEAFF. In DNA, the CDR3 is TGTGCCAGCAGTCTTACAGTAGGTGCCACTGAAGCTTTCTTT.

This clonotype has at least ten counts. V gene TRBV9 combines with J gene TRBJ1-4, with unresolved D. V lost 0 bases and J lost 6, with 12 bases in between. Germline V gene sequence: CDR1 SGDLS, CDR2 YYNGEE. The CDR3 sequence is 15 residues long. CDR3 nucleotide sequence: TGTGCCAGCAGCGTAGGGGAAGAACGCGATGAAAAACTGTTTTTT. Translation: CASSVGEERDEKLFF.

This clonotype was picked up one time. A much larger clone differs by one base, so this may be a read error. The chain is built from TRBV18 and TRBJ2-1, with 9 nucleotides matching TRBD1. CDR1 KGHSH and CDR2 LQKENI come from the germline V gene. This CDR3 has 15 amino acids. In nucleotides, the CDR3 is TGTGCCAGCTCACCGGGACAGGGATACTACAATGAGCGGTTCTTC. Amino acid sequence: CASSPGQGYYNERFF.

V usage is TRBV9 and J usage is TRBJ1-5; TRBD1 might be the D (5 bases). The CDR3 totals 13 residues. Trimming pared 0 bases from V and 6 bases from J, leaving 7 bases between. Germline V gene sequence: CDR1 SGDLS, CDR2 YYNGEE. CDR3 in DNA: TGTGCCAGCAGCGTAGGGGGCGGTCAGCCCCAGCATTTT. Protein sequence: CASSVGGGQPQHF.

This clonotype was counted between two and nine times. Written as DNA, the CDR3 is TGTGCCAGCAGTGATACCGGGACTCCTCTATGGGCCCAGCATTTT. This gives the protein CASSDTGTPLWAQHF. This chain connects TRBV12-3 or TRBV12-4 to TRBJ1-5; tentatively, D is TRBD1 (5 bases). The CDR3 is 15 amino acids. The V and J ends lost 5 bases and 11 bases respectively, with 22 bases between them.

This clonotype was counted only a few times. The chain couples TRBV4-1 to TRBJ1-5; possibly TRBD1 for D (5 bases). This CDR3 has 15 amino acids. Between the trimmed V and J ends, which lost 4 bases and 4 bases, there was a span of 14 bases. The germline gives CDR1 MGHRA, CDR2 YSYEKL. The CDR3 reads CASSLLWGANQPQHF. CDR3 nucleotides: TGCGCCAGCAGCCTTTTGTGGGGCGCGAATCAGCCCCAGCATTTT.

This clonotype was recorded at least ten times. The CDR3 reads CASSSDPYGNEQFF. The CDR3 coding sequence is TGTGCCAGCAGTAGCGACCCTTACGGCAATGAGCAGTTCTTC. This chain links TRBV25-1 with TRBJ2-1; D uncertain. Trimming shortened V by 5 bases and J by 6 bases, and 14 bases separated the two germline ends. The CDR3 runs 14 residues. Germline loops: CDR1 MGHDK, CDR2 SYGVNS.

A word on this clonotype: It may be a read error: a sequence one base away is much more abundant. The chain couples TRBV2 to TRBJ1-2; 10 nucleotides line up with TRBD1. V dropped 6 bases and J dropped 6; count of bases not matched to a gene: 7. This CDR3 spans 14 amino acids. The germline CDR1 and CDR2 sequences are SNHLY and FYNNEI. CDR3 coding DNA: TGTGCCAGCAGGGGACAGGGGTGGGGTAATGGCTACACCTTC. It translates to CASRGQGWGNGYTF.